This entry lists 21 T cell receptor beta chains sequenced from one sample in a study of cytomegalovirus exposure and HLA in healthy donors. The PCR was carried out with 60 Vbeta primers and 13 Jbeta primers. The method was immunoSEQ multiplex PCR; TCRdb's version includes in-frame clones alone and lacks a portion of them. Altogether some 200,000 clones are present, approximately 70% being singletons, with the ten largest covering 2% to 3%. Sequencing used PBMCs. All receptors derive from a man between 40 and 49 years old in good health and CMV-seropositive.

The J gene is TRBJ2-2, the V gene TRBV6-6; TRBD2 matches 8 bases. With 8 bases clipped from V and 7 bases from J, the junction kept 6 bases outside the gene matches. This CDR3 is 13 amino acids long. Germline V gene lookup returns CDR1 MNHNY and CDR2 SVGAGI (reference sequence). The CDR3 protein is CASGGTSVGELFF. The CDR3 DNA reads as TGTGCCAGCGGCGGGACTAGTGTCGGGGAGCTGTTTTTT.

The rearrangement uses TRBV4-3 and TRBJ1-6, with 7 positions matching TRBD1. Germline CDR1 reads LGHNA; CDR2 reads YSLEER. CDR3 length equals 15 residues. V was pared by 5 bases and J by 3 bases, with 4 bases of the junction left unmatched. The chain's CDR3 is CASSSRQGYNSPLHF. The CDR3 DNA reads as TGCGCCAGCAGCTCGCGACAGGGCTATAATTCACCCCTCCACTTT.

This clone was picked up a small number of times. The rearrangement uses TRBV15 and TRBJ2-6; D gene ambiguous. CDR1 is LNHNV, CDR2 YYDKDF, per germline (reference sequence). Trimming cost V 0 bases and J 0 bases, with 6 bases left between them. The CDR3 runs 16 residues. CDR3 loop: CATSREYSSGANVLTF. In DNA form, the CDR3 reads TGTGCCACCAGCAGAGAGTATAGCTCTGGGGCCAACGTCCTGACTTTC. Drawing the rest from reference TRBV15 and TRBJ2-6, the complete variable domain is DAMVIQNPRYQVTQFGKPVTLSCSQTLNHNVMYWYQQKSSQAPKLLFHYYDKDFNNEADTPDNFQSRRPNTSFCFLDIRSPGLGDTAMYLCATSREYSSGANVLTFGAGSRLTVL.

This clone was counted a few times. V is TRBV5-5 and J is TRBJ2-5, with D maybe TRBD2 (7 bases). CDR3 length: 14 amino acids. The V gene's germline CDR1 is SGHKS and CDR2 YYEKEE (reference sequence). Trimming left V 5 bases short and J 5 bases short, with 16 bases between. CDR3: CASRPGGGEETQYF. For the CDR3, the DNA is TGTGCCAGCAGGCCTGGAGGGGGGGAGGAGACCCAGTACTTC.

The chain joins TRBV28 to TRBJ2-3; 8 bases match TRBD1. This CDR3 comprises 13 residues. Germline values: CDR1 MDHEN, CDR2 SYDVKM. Trimming took 5 bases from V and 4 from J; bases not matched to a gene: 2. CDR3 sequence reads: CASSGQGPDTQYF. The CDR3, as DNA: TGTGCCAGCAGTGGACAGGGACCAGATACGCAGTATTTT.

The chain uses TRBV7-8 and TRBJ2-1; weak D call: TRBD1 (6 bases). V was trimmed by 7 bases and J by 6 bases, leaving 19 bases between them. The CDR3 extends over 15 amino acids. Germline CDR1 SGHVS, CDR2 FQNEAQ. DNA for the CDR3: TGTGCCAGCACTCAGGGGACCCAGACGAGCAATGAGCAGTTCTTC. Protein product: CASTQGTQTSNEQFF.

The chain couples TRBV5-8 to TRBJ2-7; D perhaps matches TRBD1 (5 bases). Trimming pared 2 bases from V and 4 bases from J, leaving 16 bases between. Germline V gene data show CDR1 as SGHTS and CDR2 as YDEGEE. CDR3 size: 15 residues. CDR3 sequence (DNA): TGTGCCAGCAGCTTCCACAGGCCTCAGCGTTACGAGCAGTACTTC. This translates into CASSFHRPQRYEQYF.

This chain joins TRBV6-1 and TRBJ1-2; TRBD1 agrees at 7 bases. CDR3 length: 15 amino acids. The V gene end was trimmed by 1 base and the J gene end by 2 bases; junction bases not matched to a gene: 4. Germline CDR1 is MNHNS and CDR2 is SASEGT. The CDR3 DNA follows: TGTGCCAGCAGTGAAGTCTGGGACAGCAACTATGGCTACACCTTC. It translates to CASSEVWDSNYGYTF.

The chain uses TRBV19 and TRBJ1-1, with no clear D. The CDR3 sequence is 14 residues long. CDR1 and CDR2 from the germline V gene are LNHDA and SQIVND (reference sequence). The V and J ends lost 3 bases and 0 bases respectively, with 8 bases between them. The CDR3 is CASSMERVNTEAFF. In DNA, the CDR3 is TGTGCCAGTAGTATGGAACGGGTGAACACTGAAGCTTTCTTT.

J is TRBJ1-1 and V is TRBV6-6, with D unclear. V was cut by 0 bases and J by 4 bases, with 6 bases left in between. CDR1 and CDR2 from the germline V gene are MNHNY and SVGAGI (reference sequence). This CDR3 spans 13 amino acids. CDR3 nucleotide sequence: TGTGCCAGCAGTTACTCCCGGGGCACTGAAGCTTTCTTT. This gives the protein CASSYSRGTEAFF.

This rearrangement joins TRBV5-4 to TRBJ2-3; no firm D call. Germline V gene lookup returns CDR1 SGHNT and CDR2 YYREEE (reference sequence). V was pared by 3 bases and J by 5 bases, with 7 bases between. The CDR3 loop spans 12 amino acids. The CDR3 DNA is TGTGCCAGCAGCTCAAGACAAGATACGCAGTATTTT. Its translation: CASSSRQDTQYF.

The J gene is TRBJ2-7, the V gene TRBV4-3; D not resolved. This CDR3 spans 14 amino acids. V was clipped by 4 bases and J by 6 bases, with 16 bases between them. Germline V lookup: CDR1 LGHNA, CDR2 YSLEER. In DNA form, the CDR3 reads TGCGCCAGCAGCCGGCAGAGATTTTCAGGCGAGCAGTACTTC. Amino acid sequence: CASSRQRFSGEQYF.

The chain combines TRBV7-2 with TRBJ2-3; D may be TRBD1 (5 bases). Germline CDR1 reads SGHTA; CDR2 reads FQGNSA. CDR3 length: 16 amino acids. V was trimmed by 5 bases and J by 4 bases, leaving 19 bases between them. CDR3 protein: CASSHSQVGVPDTQYF. The CDR3 bases are TGTGCCAGCAGCCACTCACAGGTTGGGGTACCAGATACGCAGTATTTT.

In nucleotides, the CDR3 is TGTGCCAGCAGCTTATTTGGGACAGCCTCCTACAATGAGCAGTTCTTC. It is translated as CASSLFGTASYNEQFF. V and J are TRBV7-2 and TRBJ2-1; 7 nucleotides agree with TRBD1. This CDR3 is built from 16 residues. The germline V gene has CDR1 SGHTA and CDR2 FQGNSA. With V trimmed by 2 bases and J by 0 bases, 4 bases remained unmatched. Full variable domain (missing parts from reference TRBV7-2 and TRBJ2-1): GAGVSQSPSNKVTEKGKDVELRCDPISGHTALYWYRQSLGQGLEFLIYFQGNSAPDKSGLPSDRFSAERTGGSVSTLTIQRTQQEDSAVYLCASSLFGTASYNEQFFGPGTRLTVL.

The chain couples TRBV29-1 to TRBJ2-3, with D maybe TRBD2 (7 bases). The CDR3 is 15 residues long. V was shortened by 1 base and J by 3 bases, with 14 bases between the two germline ends. Germline V gene lookup returns CDR1 SQVTM and CDR2 ANQGSEA. CDR3 loop: CSVEAYGGQTDTQYF. The CDR3 DNA reads as TGCAGCGTTGAAGCGTACGGGGGGCAGACAGATACGCAGTATTTT.

The table lists this clone with a count of one. The chain joins TRBV6-5 to TRBJ1-2, with D hard to call. Germline V gene lookup returns CDR1 MNHEY and CDR2 SVGAGI. CDR3 size: 13 residues. Trimming removed 6 bases at V and 3 bases at J, with 11 bases between. CDR3 residues: CASSLTRDYGYTF. In DNA, the CDR3 is TGTGCCAGCAGCCTCACACGGGACTATGGCTACACCTTC.

Written as DNA, the CDR3 is TGTGCCAGCAGCCGAGGACCCTCAGGGGAGCCCCAGCATTTT. Amino acids: CASSRGPSGEPQHF. The chain employs TRBV5-4 and TRBJ1-5; possible D gene TRBD1, 6 bases. Germline V CDR1 and CDR2: SGHNT, YYREEE (reference sequence). V gave up 4 bases and J gave up 8 bases, with 16 bases separating them. The CDR3 is 14 residues long.

This clone showed up just a few times. The chain links TRBV7-2 to TRBJ2-5; TRBD2 matches at 15 bases. V shed 1 base, J shed 4 bases, and the junction held 4 bases outside the gene matches. Germline V gene sequence: CDR1 SGHTA, CDR2 FQGNSA. The CDR3 covers 17 residues. CDR3 DNA sequence: TGTGCCAGCAGCTTAGGGACTAGCGGGGGGGCCCCAGAGACCCAGTACTTC. Amino acid sequence: CASSLGTSGGAPETQYF.

The CDR3 region has the DNA TGTGCCAGCAGCTTTCCTAGGGAGAGGTCGAGCAAGCCCCAGCATTTT. Translation: CASSFPRERSSKPQHF. The chain has TRBV5-6 and TRBJ1-5; D is unclear. The V end lost 2 bases, the J end lost 8 bases, and 20 bases lay between the germline ends. The CDR3 consists of 16 residues. Germline V gene data show CDR1 as SGHDT and CDR2 as YYEEEE.

The chain joins TRBV15 to TRBJ1-1; D remains ambiguous. The CDR3 consists of 14 residues. V lost 3 bases and J 6 bases, leaving 14 bases between the germline ends. Germline-derived CDR1 and CDR2 are LNHNV and YYDKDF (reference sequence). As DNA, the CDR3 is TGTGCCACCAGCAGGTCCGACCAAGCGGCTGAAGCTTTCTTT. Residues: CATSRSDQAAEAFF.

V gene TRBV5-8 combines with J gene TRBJ1-6, with 7 bases that match TRBD1. Germline CDR1 SGHTS, CDR2 YDEGEE. This CDR3 is 15 amino acids long. Trimming cost V 4 bases and J 7 bases; bases outside gene matches: 8. The DNA for the CDR3 is TGTGCCAGCAGCGAAAGACAGGGTGTCAATTCACCCCTCCACTTT. It is translated as CASSERQGVNSPLHF.